The T cell receptor beta chain under discussion was sequenced for a study of Ad26.COV2.S vaccination and SARS-CoV-2 variants. Treatment of the sample: 19 received Ad26.COV2.S at low or high dose, single or two shots; several received placebo; per-sample allocation not given. The study sampled participants on day 63 after the first vaccine or placebo injection. An Ad26 vector expressing Wuhan-strain SARS-CoV-2 spike served as the vaccine. Libraries were prepared by immunoSEQ multiplex PCR; TCRdb keeps only in-frame clonotypes and omits some of them. The repertoire holds about 400,000 clones, with over 75% as singletons. The V gene lost 7 bases and the J gene lost 3 bases, with 16 bases spanning the gap. Germline CDR1 MNHEY, CDR2 SVGAGI. This CDR3 is built from 15 residues.

The chain combines TRBV6-5 with TRBJ2-1; TRBD1 might be the D (7 bases). The sequence was collected from a person aged 18-60 years who received the Ad26.COV2.S COVID-19 vaccine or a placebo. Sequencing was performed on peripheral blood, taken in a trial of Ad26.COV2.S vaccine versus placebo. In DNA form, the CDR3 reads TGTGCCAGCACGGAGGGGGCGGAAAGCTACAATGAGCAGTTCTTC. Residues: CASTEGAESYNEQFF.